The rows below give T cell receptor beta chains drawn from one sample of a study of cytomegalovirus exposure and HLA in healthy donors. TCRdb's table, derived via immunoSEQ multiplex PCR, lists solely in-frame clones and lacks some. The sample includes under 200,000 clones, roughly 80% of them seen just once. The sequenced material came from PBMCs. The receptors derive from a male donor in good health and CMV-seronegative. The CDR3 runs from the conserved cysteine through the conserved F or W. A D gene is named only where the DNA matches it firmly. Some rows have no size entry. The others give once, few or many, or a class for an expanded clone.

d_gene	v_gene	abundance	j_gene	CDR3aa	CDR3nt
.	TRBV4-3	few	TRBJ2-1	CASSQDAPSSSYNEQFF	TGCGCCAGCAGCCAAGATGCTCCCTCCAGCTCCTACAATGAGCAGTTCTTC
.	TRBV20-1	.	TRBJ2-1	CSALGANEQFF	TGCAGTGCTCTGGGGGCCAATGAGCAGTTCTTC
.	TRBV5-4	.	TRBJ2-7	CASSLEIAGGAYEQYF	TGTGCCAGCAGCTTGGAGATAGCTGGAGGGGCCTACGAGCAGTACTTC
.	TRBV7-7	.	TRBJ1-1	CASSQTPNTEAFF	TGTGCCAGCAGCCAGACACCGAACACTGAAGCTTTCTTT
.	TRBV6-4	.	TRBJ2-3	CASSDGPTTDTQYF	TGTGCCAGCAGTGACGGTCCTACCACAGATACGCAGTATTTT
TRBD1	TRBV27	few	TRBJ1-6	CASSLWDRGSPLHF	TGTGCCAGCAGTTTATGGGACAGGGGCTCACCCCTCCACTTT
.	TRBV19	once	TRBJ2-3	CASSIRSDTQYF	TGTGCCAGTAGTATTCGGTCAGATACGCAGTATTTT
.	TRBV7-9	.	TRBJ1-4	CASTYRATNEKLFF	TGTGCCAGCACCTACAGGGCAACTAATGAAAAACTGTTTTTT
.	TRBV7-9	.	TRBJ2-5	CASSSLLGQYF	TGTGCCAGCAGCTCCCTACTCGGTCAGTACTTC
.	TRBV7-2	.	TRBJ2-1	CASSLDREGVFF	TGTGCCAGCAGCTTAGACAGGGAGGGCGTGTTCTTC
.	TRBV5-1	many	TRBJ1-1	CASSTGTRVNTEAFF	TGCGCCAGCAGTACCGGGACAAGAGTGAACACTGAAGCTTTCTTT
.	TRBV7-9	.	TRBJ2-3	CASSLVAGSDTQYF	TGTGCCAGCAGCTTAGTTGCGGGATCAGATACGCAGTATTTT
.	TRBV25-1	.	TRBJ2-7	CASSEFTMYEQYF	TGTGCCAGCAGTGAATTCACTATGTACGAGCAGTACTTC
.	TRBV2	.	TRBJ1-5	CASSKGREQPQHF	TGTGCCAGCAGCAAAGGCAGGGAACAGCCCCAGCATTTT
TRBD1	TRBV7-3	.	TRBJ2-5	CASSNAGTGFLGYQETQYF	TGTGCCAGCAGCAATGCCGGGACAGGGTTTTTAGGGTACCAAGAGACCCAGTACTTC
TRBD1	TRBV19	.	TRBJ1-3	CASKTPGQGAGNTIYF	TGTGCCAGTAAGACCCCGGGACAGGGAGCTGGAAACACCATATATTTT
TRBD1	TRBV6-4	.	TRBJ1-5	CASSVSGTAGEPQHF	TGTGCCAGCAGTGTATCCGGGACAGCGGGCGAGCCCCAGCATTTT
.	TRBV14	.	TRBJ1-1	CASSPQPGGTEAFF	TGTGCCAGCAGCCCACAGCCAGGAGGGACTGAAGCTTTCTTT
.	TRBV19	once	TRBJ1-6	CASSTPRTANNSPLHF	TGTGCCAGTAGTACCCCTCGGACAGCTAATAATTCACCCCTCCACTTT
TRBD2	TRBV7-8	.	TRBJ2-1	CASSLGSGIYEQFF	TGTGCCAGCAGCTTAGGAAGCGGGATCTATGAGCAGTTCTTC
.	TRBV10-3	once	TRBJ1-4	CAISDSVATNEKLFF	TGTGCCATCAGTGACAGTGTTGCAACTAATGAAAAACTGTTTTTT
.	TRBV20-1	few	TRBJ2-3	CSAARGDTQYF	TGCAGTGCCGCCCGAGGAGATACGCAGTATTTT
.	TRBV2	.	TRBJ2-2	CASSGRTGELFF	TGTGCCAGCAGTGGCCGGACCGGGGAGCTGTTTTTT
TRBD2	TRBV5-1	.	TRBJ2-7	CASSLVGTSNYEQYF	TGCGCCAGCAGCTTGGTCGGGACTAGTAACTACGAGCAGTACTTC
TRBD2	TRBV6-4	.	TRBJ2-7	CASSDSDLAGFSPYEQYF	TGTGCCAGCAGTGACTCCGATCTAGCGGGCTTCTCCCCCTACGAGCAGTACTTC
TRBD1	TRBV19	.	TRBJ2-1	CASSIGGQGGYEQFF	TGTGCCAGTAGTATAGGGGGACAGGGCGGGTATGAGCAGTTCTTC
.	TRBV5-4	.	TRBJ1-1	CASSLVIGSEAFF	TGTGCCAGCAGCTTGGTAATAGGGAGTGAAGCTTTCTTT
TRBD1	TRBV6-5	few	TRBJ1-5	CASSYGTGYQPQHF	TGTGCCAGCAGTTACGGGACAGGGTATCAGCCCCAGCATTTT
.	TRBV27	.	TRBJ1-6	CASSFRLVRESPLHF	TGTGCCAGCAGTTTCCGCCTTGTGAGGGAATCACCCCTCCACTTT
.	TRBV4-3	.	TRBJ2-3	CASSQDYRDTQYF	TGCGCCAGCAGCCAAGATTATCGGGATACGCAGTATTTT
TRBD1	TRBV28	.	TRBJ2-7	CASTTGTGDEQYF	TGTGCCAGCACAACCGGGACAGGAGACGAGCAGTACTTC
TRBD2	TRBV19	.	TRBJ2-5	CASSGRERGETQYF	TGTGCCAGTAGCGGGAGGGAAAGAGGAGAGACCCAGTACTTC
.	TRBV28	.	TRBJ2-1	CASSPATGQEQFF	TGTGCCAGCAGTCCAGCAACCGGACAGGAGCAGTTCTTC
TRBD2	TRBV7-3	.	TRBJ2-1	CASSFSHLAAGDNEQFF	TGTGCCAGCAGCTTTTCCCACCTAGCGGCGGGGGACAATGAGCAGTTCTTC
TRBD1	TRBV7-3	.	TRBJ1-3	CASSLSTGAGNTIYF	TGTGCCAGCAGCTTATCGACAGGGGCTGGAAACACCATATATTTT
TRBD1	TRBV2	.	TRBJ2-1	CASSDTGGEQFF	TGTGCCAGCAGTGACACAGGGGGTGAGCAGTTCTTC